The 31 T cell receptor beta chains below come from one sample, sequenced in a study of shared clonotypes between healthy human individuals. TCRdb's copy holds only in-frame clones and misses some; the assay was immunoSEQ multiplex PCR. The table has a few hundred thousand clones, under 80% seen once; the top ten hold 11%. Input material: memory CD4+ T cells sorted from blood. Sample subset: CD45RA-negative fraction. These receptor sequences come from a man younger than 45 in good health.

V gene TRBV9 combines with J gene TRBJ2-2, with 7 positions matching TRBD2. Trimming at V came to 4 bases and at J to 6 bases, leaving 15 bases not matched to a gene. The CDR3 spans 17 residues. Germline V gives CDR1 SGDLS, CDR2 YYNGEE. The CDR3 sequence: CASSQLGGGARPGELFF. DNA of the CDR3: TGTGCCAGCAGCCAACTCGGGGGAGGGGCGCGTCCCGGGGAGCTGTTTTTT.

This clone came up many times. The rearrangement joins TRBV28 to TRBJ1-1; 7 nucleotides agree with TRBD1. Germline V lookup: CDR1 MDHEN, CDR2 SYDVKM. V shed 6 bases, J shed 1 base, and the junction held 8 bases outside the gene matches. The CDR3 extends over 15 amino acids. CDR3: CASSPIGTENTEAFF. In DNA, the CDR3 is TGTGCCAGCAGCCCGATAGGGACAGAGAACACTGAAGCTTTCTTT.

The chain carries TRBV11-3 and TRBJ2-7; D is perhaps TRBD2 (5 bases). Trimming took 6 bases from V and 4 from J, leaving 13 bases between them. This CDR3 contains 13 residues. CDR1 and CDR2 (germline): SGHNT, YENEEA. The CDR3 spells CASSRGPSYEQYF. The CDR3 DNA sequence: TGTGCCAGCAGTAGAGGGCCAAGTTACGAGCAGTACTTC.

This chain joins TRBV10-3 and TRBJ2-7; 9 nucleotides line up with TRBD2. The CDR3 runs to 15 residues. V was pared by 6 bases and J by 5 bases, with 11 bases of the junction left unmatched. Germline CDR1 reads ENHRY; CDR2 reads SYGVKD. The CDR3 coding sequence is TGTGCCATCAGCGAAGATAGCGGGAGAATCGACGAGCAGTACTTC. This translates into CAISEDSGRIDEQYF.

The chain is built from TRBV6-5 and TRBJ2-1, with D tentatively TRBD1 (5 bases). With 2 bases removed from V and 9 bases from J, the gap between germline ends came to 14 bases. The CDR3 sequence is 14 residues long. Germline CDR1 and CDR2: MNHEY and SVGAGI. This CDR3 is CASSYALGAREQFF. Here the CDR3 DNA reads TGTGCCAGCAGTTACGCCCTTGGGGCTCGTGAGCAGTTCTTC.

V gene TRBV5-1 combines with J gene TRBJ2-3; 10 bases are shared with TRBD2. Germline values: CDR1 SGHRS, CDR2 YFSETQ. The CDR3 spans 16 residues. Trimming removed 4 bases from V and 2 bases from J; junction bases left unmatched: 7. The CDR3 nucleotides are TGCGCCAGCAGCCCGGGGGGACTAGCGAACACAGATACGCAGTATTTT. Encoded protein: CASSPGGLANTDTQYF.

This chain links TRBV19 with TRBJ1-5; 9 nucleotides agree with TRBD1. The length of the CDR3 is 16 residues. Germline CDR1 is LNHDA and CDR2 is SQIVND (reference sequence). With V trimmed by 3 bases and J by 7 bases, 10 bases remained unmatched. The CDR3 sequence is CASSMSGQGQVQPQHF. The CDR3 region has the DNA TGTGCCAGTAGTATGTCCGGACAGGGGCAGGTCCAGCCCCAGCATTTT.

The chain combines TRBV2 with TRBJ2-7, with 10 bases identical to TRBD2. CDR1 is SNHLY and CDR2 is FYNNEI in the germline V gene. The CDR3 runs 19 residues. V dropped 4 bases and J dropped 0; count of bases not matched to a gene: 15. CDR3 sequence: CASSGGGLARVLRSYEQYF. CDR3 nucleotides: TGTGCCAGCAGTGGAGGGGGACTAGCGCGCGTTCTTCGCTCCTACGAGCAGTACTTC.

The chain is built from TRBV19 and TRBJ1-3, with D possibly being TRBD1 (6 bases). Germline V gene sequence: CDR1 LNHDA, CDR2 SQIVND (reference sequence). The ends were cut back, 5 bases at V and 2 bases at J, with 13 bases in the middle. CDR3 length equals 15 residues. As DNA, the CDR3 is TGTGCCAGTAGTTATCTAGCAGGGGCTGGAAACACCATATATTTT. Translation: CASSYLAGAGNTIYF.

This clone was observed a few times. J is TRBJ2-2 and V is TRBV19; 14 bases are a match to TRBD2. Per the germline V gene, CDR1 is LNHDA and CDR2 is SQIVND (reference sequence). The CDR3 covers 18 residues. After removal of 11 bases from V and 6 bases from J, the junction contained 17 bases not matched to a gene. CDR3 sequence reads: CAVQKGLAGGRRSGELFF. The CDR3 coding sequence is TGTGCCGTCCAGAAAGGACTAGCGGGAGGTAGGAGATCCGGGGAGCTGTTTTTT.

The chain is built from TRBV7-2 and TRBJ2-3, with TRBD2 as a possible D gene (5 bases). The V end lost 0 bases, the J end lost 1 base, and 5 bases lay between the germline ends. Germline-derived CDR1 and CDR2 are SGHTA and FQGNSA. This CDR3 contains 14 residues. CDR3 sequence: CASSLASGTDTQYF. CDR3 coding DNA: TGTGCCAGCAGCTTAGCTAGCGGCACAGATACGCAGTATTTT.

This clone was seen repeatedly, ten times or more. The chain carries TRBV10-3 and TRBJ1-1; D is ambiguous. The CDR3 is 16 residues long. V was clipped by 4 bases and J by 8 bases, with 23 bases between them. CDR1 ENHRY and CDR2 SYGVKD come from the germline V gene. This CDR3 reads CAISAGKGEEGSEAFF. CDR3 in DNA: TGTGCCATCAGTGCTGGGAAAGGAGAAGAGGGTTCGGAAGCTTTCTTT.

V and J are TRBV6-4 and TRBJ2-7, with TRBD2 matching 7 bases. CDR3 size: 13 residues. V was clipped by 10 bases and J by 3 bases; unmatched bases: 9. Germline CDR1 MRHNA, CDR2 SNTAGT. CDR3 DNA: TGTGCCAAGATGAGGCGGGGGAACTACGAGCAGTACTTC. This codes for CAKMRRGNYEQYF.

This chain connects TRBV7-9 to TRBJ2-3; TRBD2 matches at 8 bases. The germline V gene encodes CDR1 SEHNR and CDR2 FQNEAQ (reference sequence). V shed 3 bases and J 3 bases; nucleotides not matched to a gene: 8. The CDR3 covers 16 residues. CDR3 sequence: CASSFLSGSGTDTQYF. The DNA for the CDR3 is TGTGCCAGCAGCTTCCTCAGCGGGAGTGGGACAGATACGCAGTATTTT. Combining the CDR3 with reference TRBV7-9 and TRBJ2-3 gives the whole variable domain DTGVSQNPRHKITKRGQNVTFRCDPISEHNRLYWYRQTLGQGPEFLTYFQNEAQLEKSRLLSDRFSAERPKGSFSTLEIQRTEQGDSAMYLCASSFLSGSGTDTQYFGPGTRLTVL.

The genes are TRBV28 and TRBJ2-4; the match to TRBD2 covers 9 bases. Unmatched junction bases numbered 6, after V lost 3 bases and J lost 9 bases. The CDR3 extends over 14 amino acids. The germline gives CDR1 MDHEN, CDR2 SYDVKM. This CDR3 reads CASSFWREGGIQYF. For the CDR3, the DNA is TGTGCCAGCAGTTTTTGGCGGGAGGGGGGCATTCAGTACTTC.

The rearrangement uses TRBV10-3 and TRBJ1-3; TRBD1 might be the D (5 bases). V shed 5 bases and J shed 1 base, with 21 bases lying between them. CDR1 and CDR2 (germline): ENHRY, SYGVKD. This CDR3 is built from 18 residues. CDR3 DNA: TGTGCCATCAGTCACCCAGGGAGGGATACCCCATCTGGAAACACCATATATTTT. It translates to CAISHPGRDTPSGNTIYF.

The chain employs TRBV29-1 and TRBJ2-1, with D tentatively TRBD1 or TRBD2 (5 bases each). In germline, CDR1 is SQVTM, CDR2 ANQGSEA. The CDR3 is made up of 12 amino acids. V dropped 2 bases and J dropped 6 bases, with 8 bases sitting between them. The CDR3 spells CSVEKGPNEQFF. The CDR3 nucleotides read TGCAGCGTTGAAAAGGGACCCAATGAGCAGTTCTTC.

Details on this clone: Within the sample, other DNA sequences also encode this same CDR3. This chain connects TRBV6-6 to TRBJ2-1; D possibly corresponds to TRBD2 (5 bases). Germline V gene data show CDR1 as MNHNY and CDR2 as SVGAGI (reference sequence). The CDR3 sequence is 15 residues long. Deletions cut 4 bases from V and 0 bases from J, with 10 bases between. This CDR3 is CASSLLAGSYNEQFF. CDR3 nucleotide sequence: TGTGCCAGCAGTTTGCTAGCCGGCTCCTACAATGAGCAGTTCTTC.

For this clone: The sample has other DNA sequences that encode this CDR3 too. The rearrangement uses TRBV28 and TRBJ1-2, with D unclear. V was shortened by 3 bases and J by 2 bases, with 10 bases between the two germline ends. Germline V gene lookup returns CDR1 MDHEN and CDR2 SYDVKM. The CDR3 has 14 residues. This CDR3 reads CASSFSPENYGYTF. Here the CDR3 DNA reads TGTGCCAGCAGTTTTAGCCCGGAAAACTATGGCTACACCTTC.

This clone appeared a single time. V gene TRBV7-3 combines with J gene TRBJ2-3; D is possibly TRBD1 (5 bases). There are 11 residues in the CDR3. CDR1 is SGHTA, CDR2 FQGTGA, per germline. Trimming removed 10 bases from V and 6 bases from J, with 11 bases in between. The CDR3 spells CATQGRDTQYF. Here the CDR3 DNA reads TGTGCCACTCAGGGCAGGGATACGCAGTATTTT.

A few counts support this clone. CDR3 protein: CASSQDEGHYGYTF. As DNA, the CDR3 is TGCGCCAGCAGCCAAGATGAGGGTCACTATGGCTACACCTTC. The J gene is TRBJ1-2, the V gene TRBV4-1, with no clear D. The CDR3 runs 14 residues. V was cut by 0 bases and J by 3 bases, with 8 bases left in between. Germline-derived CDR1 and CDR2 are MGHRA and YSYEKL.

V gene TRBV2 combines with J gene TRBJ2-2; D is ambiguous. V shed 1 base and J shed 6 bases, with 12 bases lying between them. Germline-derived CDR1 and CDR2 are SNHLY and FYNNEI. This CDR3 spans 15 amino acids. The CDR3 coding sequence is TGTGCCAGCAGTGAAGACCCGCGTGCGTCCGGGGAGCTGTTTTTT. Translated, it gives CASSEDPRASGELFF.

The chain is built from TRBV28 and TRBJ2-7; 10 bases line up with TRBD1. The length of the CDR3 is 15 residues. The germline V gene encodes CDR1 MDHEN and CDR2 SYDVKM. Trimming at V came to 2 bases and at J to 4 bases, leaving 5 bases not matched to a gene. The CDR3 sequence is CASSLPGTGVYEQYF. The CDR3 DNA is TGTGCCAGCAGTTTACCCGGGACAGGGGTTTACGAGCAGTACTTC.

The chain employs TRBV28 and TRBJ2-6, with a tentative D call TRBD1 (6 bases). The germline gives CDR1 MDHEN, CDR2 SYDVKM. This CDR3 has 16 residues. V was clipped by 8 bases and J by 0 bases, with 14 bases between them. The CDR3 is CASFRGADSGANVLTF. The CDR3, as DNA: TGTGCCAGCTTCAGGGGCGCAGACTCTGGGGCCAACGTCCTGACTTTC.

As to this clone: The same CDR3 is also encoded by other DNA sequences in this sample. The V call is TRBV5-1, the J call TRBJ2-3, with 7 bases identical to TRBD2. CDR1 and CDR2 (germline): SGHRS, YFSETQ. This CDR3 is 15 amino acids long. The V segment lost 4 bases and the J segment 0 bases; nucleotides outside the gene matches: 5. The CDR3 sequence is CASSLSGASTDTQYF. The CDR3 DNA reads TGCGCCAGCAGCCTGAGCGGGGCTAGCACAGATACGCAGTATTTT.

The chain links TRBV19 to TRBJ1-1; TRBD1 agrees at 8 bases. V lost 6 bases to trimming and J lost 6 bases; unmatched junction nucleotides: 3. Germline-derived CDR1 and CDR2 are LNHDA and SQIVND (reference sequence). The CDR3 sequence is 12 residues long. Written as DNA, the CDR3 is TGTGCCAGTAGGGACAGGGCTTCTGAAGCTTTCTTT. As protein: CASRDRASEAFF.

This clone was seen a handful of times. The CDR3: CASSFGLAGTGELFF. CDR3 in DNA: TGTGCCAGCAGCTTTGGACTAGCGGGGACCGGGGAGCTGTTTTTT. The chain couples TRBV7-8 to TRBJ2-2; 12 bases are a match to TRBD2. Germline V lookup: CDR1 SGHVS, CDR2 FQNEAQ. J lost 5 bases, V lost 3 bases, and 1 base had no gene match. The CDR3 spans 15 residues.

DNA of the CDR3: TGTGCCAGCAGTCCATCTGACGGTAAAGCTTTCTTT. It specifies CASSPSDGKAFF. The V gene is TRBV6-6, the J gene TRBJ1-1, with D unclear. Trimming removed 5 bases at V and 9 bases at J, with 13 bases between. There are 12 residues in the CDR3. Germline V lookup: CDR1 MNHNY, CDR2 SVGAGI (reference sequence).

Here the CDR3 DNA reads TGTGCCCTCGGGGGGCCGGTTAGGTTCTTC. Its translation is CALGGPVRFF. This sequence joins TRBV7-6 and TRBJ2-1, with D perhaps matching TRBD2 (7 bases). Germline-derived CDR1 and CDR2 are SGHVS and FNYEAQ. V shed 11 bases and J shed 15 bases, with 17 bases lying between them. The CDR3 has 10 amino acids.

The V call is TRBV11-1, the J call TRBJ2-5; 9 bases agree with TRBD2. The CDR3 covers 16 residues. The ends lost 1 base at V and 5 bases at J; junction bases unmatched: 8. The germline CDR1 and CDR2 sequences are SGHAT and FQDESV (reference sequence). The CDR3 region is CASSLDSAGGAETQYF. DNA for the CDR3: TGTGCCAGCAGCTTAGATTCGGCGGGAGGGGCTGAGACCCAGTACTTC.

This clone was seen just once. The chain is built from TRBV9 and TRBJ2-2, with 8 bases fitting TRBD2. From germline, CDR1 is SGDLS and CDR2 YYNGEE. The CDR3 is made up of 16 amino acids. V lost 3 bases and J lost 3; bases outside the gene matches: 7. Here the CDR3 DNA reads TGTGCCAGCAGCGGGGGCCTAGCGGGTGACACCGGGGAGCTGTTTTTT. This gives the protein CASSGGLAGDTGELFF.